This T cell receptor (beta chain) emerged from a study of blood T cell repertoires in COVID-19. Study-level information: Material from acute and convalescent COVID-19 was sourced from the United States, Italy and Spain. The analysed material was cDNA or gDNA that came from T cells, B-cell-depleted T cells, or PBMCs.

In the source study's methods: From reference gene primer amplification, estimates of nucleated cell counts were derived. Using immunoSEQ multiplex PCR, the repertoire was profiled, and TCRdb retains in-frame clones only, with some absent. That table furnishes V, J and clone size, whereas the DNA furnished D and trimming. The repertoire holds around 220,000 clones, with about 88% as singletons. Germline values: CDR1 SGHRS, CDR2 YFSETQ. Trimming shortened V by 3 bases and J by 8 bases, and 14 bases separated the two germline ends. CDR3 length: 14 residues. The chain is built from TRBV5-1 and TRBJ1-4; no definite D call. Sequenced material: peripheral blood. This TCR was sampled from a woman aged 45-65 years with COVID-19, enrolled during active disease. The CDR3 region is CASSSGDTDEKLFF. The CDR3 nucleotides are TGCGCCAGCAGCTCGGGAGACACGGACGAAAAACTGTTTTTT. Filled out from reference TRBV5-1 and TRBJ1-4, the complete variable domain reads KAGVTQTPRYLIKTRGQQVTLSCSPISGHRSVSWYQQTPGQGLQFLFEYFSETQRNKGNFPGRFSGRQFSNSRSEMNVSTLELGDSALYLCASSSGDTDEKLFFGSGTQLSVL.